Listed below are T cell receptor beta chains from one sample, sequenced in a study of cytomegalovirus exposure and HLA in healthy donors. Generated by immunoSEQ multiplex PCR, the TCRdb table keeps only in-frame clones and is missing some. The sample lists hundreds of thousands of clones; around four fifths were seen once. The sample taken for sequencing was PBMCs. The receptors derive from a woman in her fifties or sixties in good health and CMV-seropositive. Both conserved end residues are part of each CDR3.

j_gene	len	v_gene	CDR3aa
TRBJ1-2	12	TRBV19	CASSTPRGGYTF
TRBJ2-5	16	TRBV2	CASSDSERETQETQYF
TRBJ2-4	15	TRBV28	CASSFLQGSKNIQYF
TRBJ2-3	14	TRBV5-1	CASGRGGAGDTQYF
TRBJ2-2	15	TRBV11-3	CASSSDRGDTGELFF
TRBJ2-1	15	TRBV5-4	CASSTGGSSYNEQFF
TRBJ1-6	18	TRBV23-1	CASSQTDRESSYNSPLHF
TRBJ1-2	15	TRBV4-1	CASSQGAAPNYGYTF
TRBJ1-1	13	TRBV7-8	CASSLVRVTEAFF
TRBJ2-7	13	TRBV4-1	CASSPTGRNEQYF
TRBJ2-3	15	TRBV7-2	CASSHLQGAADTQYF
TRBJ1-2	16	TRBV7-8	CASSLGRTASNYGYTF
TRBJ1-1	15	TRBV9	CASSSRGGWKTEAFF
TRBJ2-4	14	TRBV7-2	CASSSGQGGNIQYF
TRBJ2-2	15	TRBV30	CAWSVASGTTGELFF
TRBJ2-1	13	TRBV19	CASSMAGGQEQFF
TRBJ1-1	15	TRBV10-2	CASSGPGQTNTEAFF
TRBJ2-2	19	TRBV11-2	CASSLEPGAFSRGTGELFF
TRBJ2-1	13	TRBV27	CASREASGNEQFF
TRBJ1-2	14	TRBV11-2	CASSLVGRFYGYTF